This is a list of T cell receptor beta chains from one sample in a study of T-cell memory formation after mild COVID-19. TCRdb fed the 5' RACE reads into MiXCR, producing one record per CDR3 protein. The sample consists of more than 250,000 distinct CDR3 sequences, 15% to 20% of them appearing once. Sequencing was performed on PBMCs or a T cell subset sorted from them (not recorded which). These receptors originate from a man aged 18-30 years who had mild COVID-19 (a few samples of this study predate the infection). Cell type and time point are not known. CDR3s leave out the opening cysteine and the closing phenylalanine or tryptophan.

v_gene	len	j_gene	CDR3aa
TRBV24-1	12	TRBJ2-2	ATSPTGRDGELF
TRBV5-1	13	TRBJ2-1	ASSSSSGGIGEQF
TRBV6-2/TRBV6-3	16	TRBJ2-5	ASSYSSRWSENGPTQY
TRBV6-5	14	TRBJ2-7	ASSYSGGVLSYEQY
TRBV30	12	TRBJ2-7	AWSELRGSYEQY
TRBV9	13	TRBJ2-3	ASSVVGTSTDTQY
TRBV5-1	18	TRBJ2-5	ASSSSFEIRQPYDQETQY
TRBV6-2/TRBV6-3	11	TRBJ2-1	ASEGWRYNEQF
TRBV4-1	14	TRBJ1-2	ASSQKAEKPNYGYT
TRBV29-1	9	TRBJ1-2	SVDQGYGYT
TRBV18	15	TRBJ2-4	ASSPEGLAGGKNIQY
TRBV20-1	9	TRBJ2-7	SAGQLYEQY
TRBV5-6	11	TRBJ2-5	ASSFSPKETQY
TRBV5-1	12	TRBJ2-7	ASSLGTSGYEQY
TRBV10-2	13	TRBJ2-3	ASSGLAESTDTQY
TRBV5-1	12	TRBJ1-1	ASEPGVTNTEAF
TRBV7-9	16	TRBJ2-6	ASSEGLAGASGANVLT
TRBV7-2	13	TRBJ2-1	ASSSLAGGYYEQF
TRBV20-1	16	TRBJ2-1	SATGTSGGAGSYNEQF
TRBV12-3/TRBV12-4	11	TRBJ1-5	VSSFSSNQPQH
TRBV9	14	TRBJ2-2	ASSVAGTGDTGELF
TRBV20-1	12	TRBJ1-5	SAASAGGNQPQH
TRBV7-8	13	TRBJ2-1	ASRLLAGGYNEQF
TRBV6-5	12	TRBJ1-2	ASSYSGLTGGYT
TRBV7-7	12	TRBJ2-1	ASSLDGPYNEQF
TRBV4-1	12	TRBJ1-4	ASERGGLGEKLF
TRBV4-1	16	TRBJ1-2	ASSQGPTGDIANYGYT